This TCR beta chain was documented in a study of cytomegalovirus exposure and HLA in healthy donors. Broader study findings: Researchers catalogued around 150 TCR beta chains as cytomegalovirus-associated. Most TCR sequences were seen very rarely across donors, but some public TCRs occurred in many. It was reported in a later analysis that an Asian-associated ancestry cluster showed fewer N-insertions than the roughly 660-donor mean. For most subjects, TCR beta sequences were reported to predict HLA-A and HLA-B alleles with accuracy.

Germline CDR1 SGHTA, CDR2 FQGNSA. This CDR3 region has 17 residues. V lost 5 bases, J lost 0 bases, and 7 bases stayed unmatched. As to this clone: Its specificity is unknown.

PCR involved 60 Vbeta and 13 Jbeta primers. Using immunoSEQ multiplex PCR, the repertoire was profiled, and TCRdb retains in-frame clones only, with some absent. The table shows hundreds of thousands of clones, with roughly 85% occurring only once. The sequence derives from a male donor in good health and CMV-seronegative. Sequenced material: PBMCs. This chain connects TRBV7-2 to TRBJ2-6; 7 nucleotides agree with TRBD2. CDR3 DNA: TGTGCCAGCAGCCGCCGGGGAGGGGCCTCTGGGGCCAACGTCCTGACTTTC. It encodes CASSRRGGASGANVLTF.